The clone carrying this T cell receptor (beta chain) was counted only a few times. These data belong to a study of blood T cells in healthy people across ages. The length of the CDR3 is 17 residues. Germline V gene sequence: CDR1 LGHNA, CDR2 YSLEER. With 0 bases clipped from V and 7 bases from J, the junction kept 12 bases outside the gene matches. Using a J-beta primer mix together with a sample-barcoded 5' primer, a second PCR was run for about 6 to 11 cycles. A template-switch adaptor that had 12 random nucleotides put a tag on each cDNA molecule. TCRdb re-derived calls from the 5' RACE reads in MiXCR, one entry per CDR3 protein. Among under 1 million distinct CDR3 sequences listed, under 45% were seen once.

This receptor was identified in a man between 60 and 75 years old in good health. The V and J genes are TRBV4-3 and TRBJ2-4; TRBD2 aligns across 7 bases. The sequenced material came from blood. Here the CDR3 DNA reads TGCGCCAGCAGCCAAGATCCCAAGCGGGAACAACCCAACATTCAGTACTTC. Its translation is CASSQDPKREQPNIQYF.